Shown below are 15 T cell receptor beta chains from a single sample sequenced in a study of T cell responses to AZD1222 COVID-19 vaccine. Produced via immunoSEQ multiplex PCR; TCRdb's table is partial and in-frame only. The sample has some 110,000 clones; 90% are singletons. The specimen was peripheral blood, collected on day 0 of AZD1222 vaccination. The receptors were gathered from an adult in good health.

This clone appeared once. CDR3 sequence (DNA): TGTGCCAGCAGCTTAGGGGGGACTAGCGGAGCCTATACGCAGTATTTT. It encodes CASSLGGTSGAYTQYF. The rearrangement uses TRBV7-3 and TRBJ2-3, with 11 bases identical to TRBD2. This CDR3 comprises 16 residues. Germline CDR1 is SGHTA and CDR2 is FQGTGA. V lost 2 bases and J lost 7; bases outside the gene matches: 8.

The CDR3 DNA reads TGCGCCAGCAGCTTGAGGGCGGGAGATTCAACCGAGCAGTACTTC. This codes for CASSLRAGDSTEQYF. The rearrangement joins TRBV5-1 to TRBJ2-7; 7 positions match TRBD2. The CDR3 sequence is 15 residues long. The junction had 10 bases not matched to a gene; V was cut back by 1 base and J by 6 bases. Germline CDR1 SGHRS, CDR2 YFSETQ.

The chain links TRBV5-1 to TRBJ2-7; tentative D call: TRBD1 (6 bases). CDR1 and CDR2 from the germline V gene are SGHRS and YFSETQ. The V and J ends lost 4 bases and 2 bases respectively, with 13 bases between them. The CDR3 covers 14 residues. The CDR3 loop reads CASSRTETPYEQYF. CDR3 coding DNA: TGCGCCAGCAGCCGGACAGAAACACCCTACGAGCAGTACTTC.

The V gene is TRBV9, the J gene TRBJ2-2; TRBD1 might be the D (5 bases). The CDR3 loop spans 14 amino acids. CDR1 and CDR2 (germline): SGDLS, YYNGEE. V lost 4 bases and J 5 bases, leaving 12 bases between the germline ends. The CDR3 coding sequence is TGTGCCAGCAGCCCCAGGGTCTCGACCGGGGAGCTGTTTTTT. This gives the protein CASSPRVSTGELFF.

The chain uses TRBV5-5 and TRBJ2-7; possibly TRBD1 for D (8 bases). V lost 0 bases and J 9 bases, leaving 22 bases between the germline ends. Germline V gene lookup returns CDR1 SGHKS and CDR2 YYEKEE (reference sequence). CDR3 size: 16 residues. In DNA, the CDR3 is TGTGCCAGCAGCTTGGCCCCAGCGGGACAGGAACTACGGCAGTACTTC. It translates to CASSLAPAGQELRQYF.

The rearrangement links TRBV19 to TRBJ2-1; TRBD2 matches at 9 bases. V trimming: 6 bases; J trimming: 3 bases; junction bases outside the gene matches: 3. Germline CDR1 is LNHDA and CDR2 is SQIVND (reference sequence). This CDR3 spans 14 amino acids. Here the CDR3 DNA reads TGTGCCAGTAGGGAACTAGCGGGCTACAATGAGCAGTTCTTC. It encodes CASRELAGYNEQFF.

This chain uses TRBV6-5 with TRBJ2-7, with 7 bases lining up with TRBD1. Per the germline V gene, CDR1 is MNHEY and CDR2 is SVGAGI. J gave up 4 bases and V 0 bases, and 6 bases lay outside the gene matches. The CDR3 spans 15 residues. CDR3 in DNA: TGTGCCAGCAGTTACTCGGGACAGACAAGGTACGAGCAGTACTTC. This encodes CASSYSGQTRYEQYF.

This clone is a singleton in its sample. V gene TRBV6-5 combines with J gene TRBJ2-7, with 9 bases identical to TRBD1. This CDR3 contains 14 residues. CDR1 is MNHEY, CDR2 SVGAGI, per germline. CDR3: CAHGGTGGGYEQYF. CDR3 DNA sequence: TGTGCGCACGGGGGAACAGGGGGCGGCTACGAGCAGTACTTC.

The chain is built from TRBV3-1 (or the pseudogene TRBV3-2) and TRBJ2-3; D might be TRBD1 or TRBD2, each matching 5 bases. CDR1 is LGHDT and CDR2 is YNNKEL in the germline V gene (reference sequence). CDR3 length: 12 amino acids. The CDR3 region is CASGPSPNTQYF. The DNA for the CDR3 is TGTGCGTCGGGACCCTCACCTAATACGCAGTATTTT.

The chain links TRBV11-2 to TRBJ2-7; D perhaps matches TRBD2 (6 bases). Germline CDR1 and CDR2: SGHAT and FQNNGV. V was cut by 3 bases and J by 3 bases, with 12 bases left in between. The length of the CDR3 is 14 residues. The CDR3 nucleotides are TGTGCCAGCAGCTTTGGGAGGCTGGGCTACGAGCAGTACTTC. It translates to CASSFGRLGYEQYF.

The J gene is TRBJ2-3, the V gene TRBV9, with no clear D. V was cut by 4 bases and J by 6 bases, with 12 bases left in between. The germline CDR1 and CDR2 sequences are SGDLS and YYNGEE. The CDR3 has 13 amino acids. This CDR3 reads CASSPLSPDTQYF. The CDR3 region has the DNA TGTGCCAGCAGCCCCCTGAGCCCGGATACGCAGTATTTT.

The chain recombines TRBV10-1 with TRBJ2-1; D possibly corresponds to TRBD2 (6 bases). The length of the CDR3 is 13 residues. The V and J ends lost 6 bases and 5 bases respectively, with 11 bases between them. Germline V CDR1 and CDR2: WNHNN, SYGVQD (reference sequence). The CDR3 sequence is CASSRDLNNEQFF. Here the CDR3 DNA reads TGCGCCAGCAGCCGGGACTTGAACAATGAGCAGTTCTTC.

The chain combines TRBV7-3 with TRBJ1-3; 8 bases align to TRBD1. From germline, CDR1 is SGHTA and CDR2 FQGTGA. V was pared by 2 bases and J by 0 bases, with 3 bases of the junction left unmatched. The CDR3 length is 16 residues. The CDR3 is CASSLGTGSSGNTIYF. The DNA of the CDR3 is TGTGCCAGCAGCTTAGGGACAGGCAGCTCTGGAAACACCATATATTTT.

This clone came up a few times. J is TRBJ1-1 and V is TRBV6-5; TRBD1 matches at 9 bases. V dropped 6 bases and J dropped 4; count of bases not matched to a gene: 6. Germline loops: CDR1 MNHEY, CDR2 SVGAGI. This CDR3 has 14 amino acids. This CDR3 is CASRPQGALTEAFF. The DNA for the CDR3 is TGTGCCAGCAGACCACAGGGGGCCCTCACTGAAGCTTTCTTT.

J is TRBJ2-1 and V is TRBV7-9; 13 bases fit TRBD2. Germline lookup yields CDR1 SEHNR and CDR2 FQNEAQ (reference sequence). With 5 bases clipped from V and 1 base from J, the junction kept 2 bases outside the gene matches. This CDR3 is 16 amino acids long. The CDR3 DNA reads TGTGCCAGCAGCAGGACTAGCGGGAGATCCTACAATGAGCAGTTCTTC. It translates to CASSRTSGRSYNEQFF.